These 20 T cell receptor beta chains were sequenced from one sample in a study of blood T cell repertoires in COVID-19 (TCRdb year 2020). The method behind the library was the immunoSEQ multiplex PCR assay. TCRdb carries this immuneACCESS record with in-frame sequences only. Its versions omit some clonotypes, under half of them owing to an unresolved V gene in the studies checked, with the rest unexplained. The sample includes 70,000 to 100,000 clones, with about 88% observed a single time. The ten top clones hold roughly 45% of the sample. The material sequenced was peripheral blood. Receptors were obtained from a human donor in a cohort sampled during active COVID-19.

The genes are TRBV28 and TRBJ2-1; D is undetermined. V lost 3 bases and J 0 bases, leaving 9 bases between the germline ends. The CDR3 has 15 residues. Germline V gene lookup returns CDR1 MDHEN and CDR2 SYDVKM. The chain's CDR3 is CASSFTPSSYNEQFF. CDR3 nucleotide sequence: TGTGCCAGCAGTTTCACCCCGAGCTCCTACAATGAGCAGTTCTTC.

This sequence joins TRBV7-2 and TRBJ2-5, with a weak D call TRBD1 (5 bases). V was pared by 0 bases and J by 6 bases, with 8 bases between. The germline V gene has CDR1 SGHTA and CDR2 FQGNSA. The CDR3 runs to 13 residues. CDR3: CASSLAGAQTQYF. DNA of the CDR3: TGTGCCAGCAGCTTAGCAGGGGCCCAGACCCAGTACTTC.

The chain couples TRBV30 to TRBJ1-4; maybe TRBD1 (6 bases). V was pared by 6 bases and J by 8 bases, with 10 bases between. The CDR3 extends over 11 amino acids. Germline CDR1 reads GTSNPN; CDR2 reads SVGIG (reference sequence). The CDR3 DNA follows: TGTGCCTGTACAGGGCCCGAAAAACTGTTTTTT. Its translation: CACTGPEKLFF.

In regard to this clone: At one boundary the junction diverges from the germline segment, which might be a read error. The chain combines TRBV5-1 with TRBJ2-7, with D perhaps TRBD1 (5 bases). Per the germline V gene, CDR1 is SGHRS and CDR2 is YFSETQ. The CDR3 has 9 residues. Written as DNA, the CDR3 is TGCGCCGCAAAGACCCCCAGGGTCTTC. Protein sequence: CAAKTPRVF.

V usage is TRBV19 and J usage is TRBJ2-1; tentative D call: TRBD1 (6 bases). The V gene's germline CDR1 is LNHDA and CDR2 SQIVND (reference sequence). The V end lost 1 base, the J end lost 6 bases, and 7 bases lay between the germline ends. The CDR3 length is 13 residues. CDR3: CASSIGTVNEQFF. The CDR3 DNA follows: TGTGCCAGTAGTATAGGGACAGTCAATGAGCAGTTCTTC.

V is TRBV19 and J is TRBJ2-3, with TRBD1 matching over 10 bases. V was pared by 5 bases and J by 5 bases, with 7 bases of the junction left unmatched. This CDR3 is built from 15 residues. Looked up from germline, CDR1 is LNHDA and CDR2 is SQIVND (reference sequence). CDR3 nucleotides: TGTGCCAGTAGTCGACAGGGGGCGCAGAGAGATACGCAGTATTTT. Protein: CASSRQGAQRDTQYF. The full variable domain, in which reference TRBV19 and TRBJ2-3 provide the parts outside the CDR3, is DGGITQSPKYLFRKEGQNVTLSCEQNLNHDAMYWYRQDPGQGLRLIYYSQIVNDFQKGDIAEGYSVSREKKESFPLTVTSAQKNPTAFYLCASSRQGAQRDTQYFGPGTRLTVL.

V usage is TRBV28 and J usage is TRBJ1-2; 10 bases agree with TRBD1. After removal of 6 bases from V and 3 bases from J, the junction contained 7 bases not matched to a gene. The CDR3 sequence is 15 residues long. Germline-derived CDR1 and CDR2 are MDHEN and SYDVKM. The CDR3 reads CASRQTGGADYGYTF. The CDR3 DNA sequence: TGTGCCAGCAGACAGACAGGGGGCGCTGACTATGGCTACACCTTC.

The rearrangement joins TRBV6-5 to TRBJ1-6; possible D gene TRBD1, 6 bases. V was cut by 6 bases and J by 5 bases, with 14 bases left in between. CDR1 is MNHEY, CDR2 SVGAGI, per germline. This CDR3 spans 15 amino acids. The CDR3 nucleotides are TGTGCCAGCAGAGACACTGGACAGAATAATTCACCCCTCCACTTT. Its translation is CASRDTGQNNSPLHF.

In this sample, this clone turned up once. CDR3 sequence reads: CATSDPDRGYEQYF. The CDR3 coding sequence is TGTGCCACCAGTGACCCAGACAGGGGCTACGAGCAGTACTTC. The chain couples TRBV24-1 to TRBJ2-7; 8 positions agree with TRBD1. Germline V gene sequence: CDR1 KGHDR, CDR2 SFDVKD. The CDR3 covers 14 residues. Unmatched junction bases numbered 4, after V lost 4 bases and J lost 3 bases.

This rearrangement joins TRBV12-3 or TRBV12-4 to TRBJ1-6; 8 nucleotides align to TRBD1. The CDR3 covers 13 residues. V was pared by 7 bases and J by 8 bases, with 4 bases of the junction left unmatched. CDR3 sequence (DNA): TGTGCCAGCACAACAGGGGGAGATTCACCCCTCCACTTT. Protein sequence: CASTTGGDSPLHF.

This clone was seen a few times. The chain links TRBV4-3 to TRBJ1-6; D remains unclear. CDR1 LGHNA and CDR2 YSLEER come from the germline V gene. The germline V and J ends were trimmed by 6 bases and 10 bases, with 13 bases remaining between them. The CDR3 loop spans 13 amino acids. CDR3 DNA: TGCGCCAGCAGTCAATCGGCAGGATCACCCCTCCACTTT. Residues: CASSQSAGSPLHF.

J is TRBJ1-5 and V is TRBV2, with D perhaps TRBD1 (6 bases). CDR1 SNHLY and CDR2 FYNNEI come from the germline V gene. V lost 4 bases and J lost 0, with 7 bases in between. The CDR3 extends over 14 amino acids. As DNA, the CDR3 is TGTGCCAGCAGTGGGACAGATAGCAATCAGCCCCAGCATTTT. The encoded protein is CASSGTDSNQPQHF.

The V and J genes are TRBV11-2 and TRBJ1-1, with TRBD1 as a possible D gene (5 bases). Germline V lookup: CDR1 SGHAT, CDR2 FQNNGV. Trimming took 7 bases from V and 5 from J, leaving 23 bases between them. The CDR3 extends over 16 amino acids. The CDR3 is CASINSGGGRFTEAFF. For the CDR3, the DNA is TGTGCCAGCATCAACTCGGGGGGGGGACGTTTTACTGAAGCTTTCTTT.

The rearrangement joins TRBV6-5 to TRBJ1-1, with 8 bases that match TRBD1. Trimming took 0 bases from V and 8 from J; bases not matched to a gene: 5. The germline V gene has CDR1 MNHEY and CDR2 SVGAGI. The CDR3 is made up of 14 amino acids. CDR3 bases: TGTGCCAGCAGTTACTCGATTACAGGGGGAGAAGCTTTCTTT. The encoded protein is CASSYSITGGEAFF.

For the CDR3, the DNA is TGTGCCAGCAGTTATTCGGCGGGAGGAACCTCAGATACGCAGTATTTT. Encoded protein: CASSYSAGGTSDTQYF. The chain recombines TRBV6-5 with TRBJ2-3, with 8 bases identical to TRBD2. The CDR3 runs to 16 residues. V lost 3 bases to trimming and J lost 4 bases; unmatched junction nucleotides: 9. Germline V gene data show CDR1 as MNHEY and CDR2 as SVGAGI.

CDR3 nucleotides: TGTGCCAGCAGCTCCCTAGAGCGGTCACCCCTCCACTTT. It yields the protein CASSSLERSPLHF. The chain combines TRBV7-9 with TRBJ1-6, with D uncertain. V shed 4 bases and J shed 10 bases, with 11 bases lying between them. This CDR3 comprises 13 residues. The germline V gene has CDR1 SEHNR and CDR2 FQNEAQ (reference sequence).

The rearrangement uses TRBV19 and TRBJ1-2, with D unclear. Germline lookup yields CDR1 LNHDA and CDR2 SQIVND (reference sequence). V gave up 3 bases and J gave up 1 base, with 9 bases separating them. There are 14 residues in the CDR3. The DNA for the CDR3 is TGTGCCAGTAGTATTCGTCAGCGTAACTATGGCTACACCTTC. Protein sequence: CASSIRQRNYGYTF. Drawing the rest from reference TRBV19 and TRBJ1-2, the complete variable domain is DGGITQSPKYLFRKEGQNVTLSCEQNLNHDAMYWYRQDPGQGLRLIYYSQIVNDFQKGDIAEGYSVSREKKESFPLTVTSAQKNPTAFYLCASSIRQRNYGYTFGSGTRLTVV.

The chain couples TRBV3-1 (or the pseudogene TRBV3-2) to TRBJ2-1; D perhaps matches TRBD2 (5 bases). Trimming removed 4 bases at V and 4 bases at J, with 17 bases between. This CDR3 comprises 16 residues. The germline CDR1 and CDR2 sequences are LGHDT and YNNKEL (reference sequence). CDR3 sequence (DNA): TGTGCCAGCAGCCCGACTTCGGACTCGCGATACAATGAGCAGTTCTTC. Protein sequence: CASSPTSDSRYNEQFF.

This chain joins TRBV5-6 and TRBJ1-2, with D uncertain. The germline gives CDR1 SGHDT, CDR2 YYEEEE. The CDR3 is 14 amino acids. V gave up 2 bases and J gave up 1 base, with 9 bases separating them. CDR3: CASSFIRGNYGYTF. In DNA, the CDR3 is TGTGCCAGCAGCTTTATCCGGGGTAACTATGGCTACACCTTC.

CDR3 DNA: TGTGCCAGCAGTTACCGGCGGGGGGCGACCTACGAGCAGTACTTC. Translation: CASSYRRGATYEQYF. The chain joins TRBV6-2 or TRBV6-3 to TRBJ2-7; TRBD2 matches 8 bases. The length of the CDR3 is 15 residues. The trim removed 2 bases at V and 2 bases at J, leaving 5 bases unmatched. Germline loops: CDR1 MNHEY, CDR2 SVGEGT.